One sample yielded the 20 T cell receptor beta chains listed below, sequenced in a study of blood T cell repertoires in COVID-19. The method was immunoSEQ multiplex PCR; TCRdb's version includes in-frame clones alone and lacks a portion of them. This table has around 400,000 clones, around 92% appearing once. Sample: PBMCs or T cells enriched from blood (not recorded which). The receptors come from a woman under 40 who had recovered from COVID-19.

The count of this clone is one. J is TRBJ1-3 and V is TRBV28; TRBD1 is a possible D gene (6 bases). Deletions cut 1 base from V and 4 bases from J, with 11 bases between. The germline V gene has CDR1 MDHEN and CDR2 SYDVKM. This CDR3 comprises 15 residues. This CDR3 reads CASSLFQGPGNTIYF. CDR3 bases: TGTGCCAGCAGTTTATTTCAGGGGCCGGGAAACACCATATATTTT.

On this clone: One end of the junction does not line up with germline, which may come from a read error. The chain recombines TRBV27 with TRBJ2-1; TRBD2 agrees at 10 bases. CDR3 length equals 14 residues. Germline V gene data show CDR1 as MNHEY and CDR2 as SMNVEV (reference sequence). The CDR3 DNA reads TGTGCCAGCAGTCCACTGCCCGAGCGGGGGGGCTTCATCTTC. This translates into CASSPLPERGGFIF.

There are a few counts of this clone. CDR3 loop: CASRIPGGAGNTIYF. CDR3 sequence (DNA): TGTGCCAGCAGGATTCCAGGGGGCGCAGGAAACACCATATATTTT. The gene calls are TRBV28 and TRBJ1-3; 8 nucleotides agree with TRBD1. The CDR3 is 15 residues long. The V gene end was trimmed by 6 bases and the J gene end by 4 bases; junction bases not matched to a gene: 8. Germline V lookup: CDR1 MDHEN, CDR2 SYDVKM.

The chain employs TRBV5-6 and TRBJ2-5; D not resolved. Germline CDR1 is SGHDT and CDR2 is YYEEEE. This CDR3 spans 13 amino acids. V gave up 0 bases and J gave up 2 bases, with 5 bases separating them. The CDR3 here is CASSLVDQETQYF. The CDR3 nucleotides read TGTGCCAGCAGCTTGGTAGATCAAGAGACCCAGTACTTC.

V usage is TRBV28 and J usage is TRBJ1-2; 7 positions match TRBD1. In germline, CDR1 is MDHEN, CDR2 SYDVKM. Trimming at V came to 6 bases and at J to 2 bases, leaving 9 bases not matched to a gene. This CDR3 is built from 15 residues. CDR3 sequence (DNA): TGTGCCAGCAGCCAACCGGGACAGCGAAACTATGGCTACACCTTC. Amino acids: CASSQPGQRNYGYTF.

The gene calls are TRBV7-8 and TRBJ1-1, with D perhaps TRBD1 (5 bases). Trimming shortened V by 5 bases and J by 10 bases, and 17 bases separated the two germline ends. CDR3 size: 13 residues. Germline V gene lookup returns CDR1 SGHVS and CDR2 FQNEAQ. The CDR3: CASSRTGNGVAFF. The DNA of the CDR3 is TGTGCCAGCAGCCGAACAGGTAATGGAGTAGCTTTCTTT.

The chain is built from TRBV6-5 and TRBJ1-1; TRBD1 matches at 7 bases. The CDR3 length is 14 residues. CDR1 is MNHEY, CDR2 SVGAGI, per germline. J gave up 5 bases and V 2 bases, and 5 bases lay outside the gene matches. The CDR3 here is CASSYSSGGTEAFF. The CDR3 coding sequence is TGTGCCAGCAGTTACAGCTCAGGGGGGACTGAAGCTTTCTTT.

This chain connects TRBV3-1 (or the pseudogene TRBV3-2) to TRBJ2-1; 7 nucleotides match TRBD2. The germline V gene has CDR1 LGHDT and CDR2 YNNKEL (reference sequence). This CDR3 comprises 13 residues. V shed 7 bases, J shed 7 bases, and the junction held 7 bases outside the gene matches. The CDR3 is CASMGGLVNEQFF. The CDR3 DNA reads as TGTGCCAGCATGGGGGGGTTGGTGAATGAGCAGTTCTTC.

The rearrangement links TRBV20-1 to TRBJ2-3; no clear D. The CDR3 has 11 residues. The germline V and J ends were trimmed by 6 bases and 8 bases, with 12 bases remaining between them. Germline V CDR1 and CDR2: DFQATT, SNEGSKA (reference sequence). The CDR3 spells CSASEPVTQYF. The CDR3, as DNA: TGCAGTGCCTCCGAGCCTGTTACGCAGTATTTT.

The J gene is TRBJ2-7, the V gene TRBV28; weak D call: TRBD2 (7 bases). This CDR3 region has 16 residues. V lost 5 bases and J lost 5, with 22 bases in between. Germline-derived CDR1 and CDR2 are MDHEN and SYDVKM. The CDR3, as DNA: TGTGCCAGCAGTCCGGTTTTGGGAGGGGGGGAGGACGAGCAGTACTTC. Translating gives CASSPVLGGGEDEQYF.

The rearrangement uses TRBV11-3 and TRBJ2-1; D is ambiguous. V was trimmed by 3 bases and J by 0 bases, leaving 6 bases between them. CDR3 length: 14 amino acids. CDR1 and CDR2 from the germline V gene are SGHNT and YENEEA. In DNA form, the CDR3 reads TGTGCCAGCAGCTTCCGTAGCTCCTACAATGAGCAGTTCTTC. Its translation is CASSFRSSYNEQFF. The complete variable domain, with remaining parts taken from reference TRBV11-3 and TRBJ2-1, reads EAGVVQSPRYKIIEKKQPVAFWCNPISGHNTLYWYLQNLGQGPELLIRYENEEAVDDSQLPKDRFSAERLKGVDSTLKIQPAELGDSAVYLCASSFRSSYNEQFFGPGTRLTVL.

This clone appeared once. The rearrangement uses TRBV7-2 and TRBJ2-1; tentative D call: TRBD1 (6 bases). V dropped 2 bases and J dropped 4 bases, with 9 bases sitting between them. Germline V CDR1 and CDR2: SGHTA, FQGNSA. CDR3 size: 14 residues. The chain's CDR3 is CASSLYGQYNEQFF. In DNA form, the CDR3 reads TGTGCCAGCAGCTTATACGGACAGTACAATGAGCAGTTCTTC.

The gene calls are TRBV5-1 and TRBJ2-5; D call uncertain. V lost 0 bases and J lost 3, with 6 bases in between. The CDR3 runs to 13 residues. Germline V lookup: CDR1 SGHRS, CDR2 YFSETQ. The CDR3 bases are TGCGCCAGCAGCTTGGCCCAGGAAGAGACCCAGTACTTC. It encodes CASSLAQEETQYF. Drawing the rest from reference TRBV5-1 and TRBJ2-5, the complete variable domain is KAGVTQTPRYLIKTRGQQVTLSCSPISGHRSVSWYQQTPGQGLQFLFEYFSETQRNKGNFPGRFSGRQFSNSRSEMNVSTLELGDSALYLCASSLAQEETQYFGPGTRLLVL.

CDR3: CATTGGADGYTF. The CDR3 nucleotides are TGTGCCACGACTGGGGGGGCGGATGGCTACACCTTC. The rearrangement uses TRBV6-5 and TRBJ1-2, with TRBD1 as a possible D gene (6 bases). CDR1 MNHEY and CDR2 SVGAGI come from the germline V gene. The CDR3 consists of 12 residues. Trimming stripped 10 bases from V and 6 bases from J, with 15 bases between.

The chain combines TRBV5-6 with TRBJ1-3; maybe TRBD1 (6 bases). The CDR3 has 16 amino acids. V was clipped by 4 bases and J by 1 base, with 15 bases between them. From germline, CDR1 is SGHDT and CDR2 YYEEEE. The CDR3 reads CASSTPGHPSGNTIYF. CDR3 nucleotide sequence: TGTGCCAGCAGCACTCCGGGACACCCATCTGGAAACACCATATATTTT.

This clone was observed a few times. The chain is built from TRBV6-1 and TRBJ1-1, with D possibly TRBD1 on 5 matching bases. The V and J ends lost 3 bases and 0 bases respectively, with 5 bases between them. The CDR3 spans 13 residues. Germline loops: CDR1 MNHNS, CDR2 SASEGT. CDR3 sequence (DNA): TGTGCCAGCAGTGACAGGGTGAACACTGAAGCTTTCTTT. This gives the protein CASSDRVNTEAFF.

This rearrangement joins TRBV28 to TRBJ1-2; D gene ambiguous. The CDR3 length is 15 residues. Germline V gene data show CDR1 as MDHEN and CDR2 as SYDVKM. The ends were cut back, 3 bases at V and 0 bases at J, with 11 bases in the middle. Here the CDR3 reads CASSLWQSANYGYTF. CDR3 bases: TGTGCCAGCAGTTTGTGGCAGTCAGCTAACTATGGCTACACCTTC.

The gene calls are TRBV15 and TRBJ1-1; a possible D gene is TRBD1 (6 bases). Germline loops: CDR1 LNHNV, CDR2 YYDKDF (reference sequence). The length of the CDR3 is 14 residues. V dropped 1 base and J dropped 6 bases, with 12 bases sitting between them. The CDR3 DNA is TGTGCCACCAGCAGAGGCAACAGGGATCCTGAAGCTTTCTTT. Its protein is CATSRGNRDPEAFF.

This clone was detected many times. This chain joins TRBV7-9 and TRBJ2-7; 7 bases match TRBD2. Losses at the gene ends were 5 bases for V and 4 bases for J; bases not matched to a gene: 14. This CDR3 has 16 amino acids. CDR1 and CDR2 from the germline V gene are SEHNR and FQNEAQ (reference sequence). The CDR3 DNA reads as TGTGCCAGCAGCACCTCGGAGGGCGGGAGTGGGTACGAGCAGTACTTC. Translation: CASSTSEGGSGYEQYF.

The rearrangement joins TRBV5-4 to TRBJ2-7, with D possibly being TRBD2 (6 bases). The germline V and J ends were trimmed by 4 bases and 1 base, with 21 bases remaining between them. The CDR3 sequence is 17 residues long. Germline CDR1 reads SGHNT; CDR2 reads YYREEE (reference sequence). The CDR3 nucleotides read TGTGCCAGCAGCCCCGCCGGGGGAGCGGGTTCGTCCTACGAGCAGTACTTC. The encoded protein is CASSPAGGAGSSYEQYF.